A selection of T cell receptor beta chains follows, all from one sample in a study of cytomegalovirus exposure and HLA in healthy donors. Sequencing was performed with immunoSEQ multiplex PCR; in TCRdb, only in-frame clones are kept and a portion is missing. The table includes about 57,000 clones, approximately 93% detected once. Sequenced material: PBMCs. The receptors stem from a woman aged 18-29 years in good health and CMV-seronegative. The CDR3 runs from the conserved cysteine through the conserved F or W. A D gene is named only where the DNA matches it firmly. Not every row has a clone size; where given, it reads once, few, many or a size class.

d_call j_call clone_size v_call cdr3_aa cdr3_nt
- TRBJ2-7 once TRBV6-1 CASSEEYTFYEQYF TGTGCCAGCAGTGAAGAGTACACCTTCTACGAGCAGTACTTC
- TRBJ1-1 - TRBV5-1 CASSPRGDTEAFF TGCGCCAGCAGCCCCCGAGGTGACACTGAAGCTTTCTTT
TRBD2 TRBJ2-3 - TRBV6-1 CASSPAGGTDTQYF TGTGCCAGCAGTCCGGCGGGGGGCACAGATACGCAGTATTTT
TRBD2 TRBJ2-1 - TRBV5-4 CASSKPGLDDNEQFF TGTGCCAGCAGCAAGCCGGGACTAGATGACAATGAGCAGTTCTTC
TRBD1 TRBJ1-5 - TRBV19 CASMGGDVVGGMAQHF TGTGCCAGTATGGGGGGCGATGTTGTAGGGGGCATGGCCCAGCATTTT
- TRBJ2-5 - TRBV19 CASSTTAFSAGTQYF TGTGCCAGTAGTACTACCGCGTTTAGTGCCGGGACCCAGTACTTC
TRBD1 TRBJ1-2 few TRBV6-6 CASIDPGQGTIYTF TGTGCCAGCATTGATCCGGGACAGGGCACTATCTACACCTTC
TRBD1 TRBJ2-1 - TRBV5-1 CASSLGQGAPYNEQFF TGCGCCAGCAGCTTGGGACAGGGGGCGCCATACAATGAGCAGTTCTTC
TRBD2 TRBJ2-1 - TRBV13 CASSLISGEISYEQFF TGTGCCAGCAGCTTAATTAGCGGGGAGATTAGCTATGAGCAGTTCTTC
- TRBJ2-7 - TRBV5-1 CASSLGQEPYEQYF TGCGCCAGCAGCTTGGGACAGGAGCCCTACGAGCAGTACTTC
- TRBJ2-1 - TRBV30 CAWKLGGHDEQFF TGTGCCTGGAAACTGGGGGGGCATGATGAGCAGTTCTTC
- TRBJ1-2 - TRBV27 CASSTGDPSNYGYTF TGTGCCAGCAGCACGGGGGACCCGTCTAACTATGGCTACACCTTC
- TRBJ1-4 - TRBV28 CASRRATNEKLFF TGTGCCAGCAGGAGAGCAACTAATGAAAAACTGTTTTTT
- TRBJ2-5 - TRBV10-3 CAINDLGLETQYF TGTGCCATCAATGATTTGGGCCTAGAGACCCAGTACTTC
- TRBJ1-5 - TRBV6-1 CASNWPQHF TGTGCCAGCAACTGGCCCCAGCATTTT
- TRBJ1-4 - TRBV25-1 CASSEWGGTNEKLFF TGTGCCAGCAGTGAATGGGGGGGGACTAATGAAAAACTGTTTTTT
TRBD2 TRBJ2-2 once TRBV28 CASSFGGRNTGELFF TGTGCCAGCAGTTTTGGCGGGAGGAACACCGGGGAGCTGTTTTTT
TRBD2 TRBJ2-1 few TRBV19 CASSLSSGEFEQFF TGTGCCAGTAGTTTATCTAGCGGGGAGTTTGAGCAGTTCTTC
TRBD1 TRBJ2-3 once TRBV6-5 CASSPGTAATDTQYF TGTGCCAGCAGCCCGGGGACAGCAGCCACAGATACGCAGTATTTT
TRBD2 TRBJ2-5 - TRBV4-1 CASSQDPAGGLQETQYF TGCGCCAGCAGCCAAGATCCGGCGGGGGGGCTTCAAGAGACCCAGTACTTC
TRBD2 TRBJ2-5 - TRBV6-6 CASSRTSGGGETQYF TGTGCCAGCAGCAGGACTAGCGGGGGGGGAGAGACCCAGTACTTC
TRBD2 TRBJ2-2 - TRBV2 CASTIWTSGAGTGELFF TGTGCCAGCACCATATGGACTAGCGGGGCCGGCACCGGGGAGCTGTTTTTT
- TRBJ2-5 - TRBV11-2 CASSPGIQETQYF TGTGCCAGCAGCCCGGGAATCCAAGAGACCCAGTACTTC
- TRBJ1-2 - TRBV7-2 CASSPVGSAGYTF TGTGCCAGCAGCCCCGTCGGGTCTGCTGGCTACACCTTC
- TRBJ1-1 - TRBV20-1 CSVTEAFF TGCAGTGTAACTGAAGCTTTCTTT
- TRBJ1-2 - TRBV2 CASRGYGYTF TGTGCCAGCCGGGGCTATGGCTACACCTTC
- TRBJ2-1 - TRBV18 CASSPQTGRRSYNEQFF TGTGCCAGCTCACCCCAGACAGGCCGTCGCTCCTACAATGAGCAGTTCTTC
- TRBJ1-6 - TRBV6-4 CASSPQGRANSPLHF TGTGCCAGCAGTCCCCAGGGGCGTGCGAATTCACCCCTCCACTTT
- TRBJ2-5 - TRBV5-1 CASSQGGSETQYF TGCGCCAGCAGCCAGGGGGGCAGTGAGACCCAGTACTTC
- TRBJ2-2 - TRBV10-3 CAISLGLGVAGELFF TGTGCCATCAGTTTGGGGCTAGGAGTAGCCGGGGAGCTGTTTTTT
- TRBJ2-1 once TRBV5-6 CASSLGQSYNEQFF TGTGCCAGCAGCTTGGGACAGAGCTACAATGAGCAGTTCTTC
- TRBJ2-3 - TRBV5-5 CASSLGYPRESTDTQYF TGTGCCAGCAGCTTGGGGTACCCCCGGGAAAGCACAGATACGCAGTATTTT
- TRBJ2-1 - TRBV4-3 CASSQGLATEQFF TGCGCCAGCAGCCAAGGACTTGCTACTGAGCAGTTCTTC
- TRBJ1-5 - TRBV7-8 CASSLSRRGVHQPQHF TGTGCCAGCAGCTTAAGTCGACGGGGGGTCCATCAGCCCCAGCATTTT
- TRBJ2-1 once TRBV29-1 CSVVLENEQFF TGCAGCGTTGTATTAGAGAATGAGCAGTTCTTC
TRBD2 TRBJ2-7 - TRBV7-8 CASSLAARGGSEQYF TGTGCCAGCAGCTTAGCGGCGCGGGGGGGCTCCGAGCAGTACTTC
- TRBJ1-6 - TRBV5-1 CASSEGPDSPLHF TGCGCCAGCAGTGAGGGTCCGGATTCACCCCTCCACTTT
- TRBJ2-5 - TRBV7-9 CASSYQGPSGGTQYF TGTGCCAGCAGCTACCAGGGGCCTAGCGGAGGGACCCAGTACTTC
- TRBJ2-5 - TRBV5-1 CASSSRGVVETQYF TGCGCCAGCAGCTCCAGGGGGGTAGTGGAGACCCAGTACTTC
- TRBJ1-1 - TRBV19 CASSIGWQIHEGEAFF TGTGCCAGTAGTATAGGTTGGCAGATCCACGAGGGTGAAGCTTTCTTT
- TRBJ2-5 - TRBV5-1 CASSSLLETQYF TGCGCCAGCAGCTCACTACTAGAGACCCAGTACTTC
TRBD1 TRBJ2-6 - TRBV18 CASSPIRDRAGANVLTF TGTGCCAGCTCACCTATACGGGACAGGGCTGGGGCCAACGTCCTGACTTTC
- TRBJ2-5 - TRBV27 CASSFVGGRETQYF TGTGCCAGCAGTTTTGTGGGAGGTCGAGAGACCCAGTACTTC
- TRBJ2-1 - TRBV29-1 CSVEDPGLGRQVSEQFF TGCAGCGTTGAAGACCCAGGGTTGGGCCGCCAGGTATCCGAGCAGTTCTTC
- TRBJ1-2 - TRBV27 CASSPGGVSMYGYTF TGTGCCAGCAGCCCCGGGGGGGTGTCGATGTATGGCTACACCTTC
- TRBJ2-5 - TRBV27 CASSLEEEDQETQYF TGTGCCAGCAGTTTAGAGGAAGAGGACCAAGAGACCCAGTACTTC
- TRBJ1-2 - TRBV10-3 CAISEVDIYGYTF TGTGCCATCAGTGAAGTGGACATCTATGGCTACACCTTC
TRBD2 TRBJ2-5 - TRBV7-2 CASSPPNRLAVGETQYF TGTGCCAGCAGCCCACCGAACCGACTAGCGGTGGGGGAGACCCAGTACTTC
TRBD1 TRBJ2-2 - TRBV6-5 CASSYWGQGIDRELFF TGTGCCAGCAGTTATTGGGGACAGGGGATAGACCGGGAGCTGTTTTTT
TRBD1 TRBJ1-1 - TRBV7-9 CASSQQGWRTEAFF TGTGCCAGCAGCCAACAGGGGTGGAGGACTGAAGCTTTCTTT
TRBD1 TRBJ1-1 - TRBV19 CASSDRGTGFSTEAFF TGTGCCAGTAGTGATAGAGGGACAGGGTTTAGCACTGAAGCTTTCTTT
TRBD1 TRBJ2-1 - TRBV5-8 CASSLGQGLGQFF TGTGCCAGCAGCTTAGGACAGGGCTTAGGGCAGTTCTTC
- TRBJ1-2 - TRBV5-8 CASSLVVTNYGYTF TGTGCCAGCAGCTTGGTAGTAACCAACTATGGCTACACCTTC